This T cell receptor (beta chain) comes out of a study of blood T cell repertoires in COVID-19. Study as a whole: PBMCs, B-cell-depleted T cells, or T cells provided the cDNA or gDNA that made up the material.

In the original analysis: How many nucleated cells were present was estimated from reference gene primer amplification. Assay: immunoSEQ multiplex PCR; the TCRdb copy retains only in-frame clones and omits some. That table gives V, J and clone size, and the DNA gave D and trimming. The sample shows about 11,000 clones, about 85% of them seen only once. This clone appeared a single time. The origin of this receptor is a man aged 30 to 39 with active or convalescent COVID-19. Sequencing used peripheral blood.

This CDR3 is CATSRANYEQYF. CDR3 sequence (DNA): TGTGCCACCAGCAGAGCCAATTACGAGCAGTACTTC. The chain carries TRBV15 and TRBJ2-7, with no clear D. The CDR3 is 12 residues long. Trimming shortened V by 1 base and J by 4 bases, and 5 bases separated the two germline ends. Germline CDR1 LNHNV, CDR2 YYDKDF (reference sequence).